This passage covers 15 T cell receptor beta chains from one sample sequenced in a study of blood T cell repertoires in COVID-19. The data were produced by immunoSEQ multiplex PCR, yet TCRdb's version contains in-frame clones alone and is incomplete. The repertoire holds about 150,000 clones, with roughly 78% as singletons. Sequencing was done on a sample of peripheral blood. These receptor sequences come from an elderly man with acute or convalescent COVID-19.

The chain has TRBV11-3 and TRBJ2-6; 11 nucleotides match TRBD1. CDR1 and CDR2 from the germline V gene are SGHNT and YENEEA. The CDR3 is 17 amino acids. The J segment lost 4 bases and the V segment lost 5 bases, leaving 7 bases of the junction unmatched. The chain's CDR3 is CASSAGQGAGGANVLTF. Written as DNA, the CDR3 is TGTGCCAGCAGCGCCGGACAGGGGGCTGGGGGGGCCAACGTCCTGACTTTC.

This clone was detected only a few times. The V and J genes are TRBV19 and TRBJ1-3, with a possible D match to TRBD1 (5 bases). In germline, CDR1 is LNHDA, CDR2 SQIVND (reference sequence). Trimming pared 4 bases from V and 2 bases from J, leaving 6 bases between. There are 13 residues in the CDR3. CDR3: CASSTTAGNTIYF. The CDR3 coding sequence is TGTGCCAGTAGTACGACAGCTGGAAACACCATATATTTT.

Only a few counts were recorded for this clone. V usage is TRBV7-2 and J usage is TRBJ1-5, with D uncertain. Looked up from germline, CDR1 is SGHTA and CDR2 is FQGNSA. The CDR3 is 13 residues long. V lost 5 bases, J lost 0 bases, and 5 bases lay in between. The CDR3 is CASSLLSNQPQHF. CDR3 sequence (DNA): TGTGCCAGCAGCCTCCTTAGCAATCAGCCCCAGCATTTT.

The chain combines TRBV7-2 with TRBJ1-6, with D maybe TRBD1 (6 bases). CDR1 is SGHTA and CDR2 is FQGNSA in the germline V gene. V shed 1 base and J shed 10 bases, with 11 bases lying between them. The CDR3 totals 14 residues. The CDR3 DNA is TGTGCCAGCAGCTTAGGCCCCACAGGGTCACCCCTCCACTTT. Translated, it gives CASSLGPTGSPLHF.

V gene TRBV30 combines with J gene TRBJ1-3, with 8 positions matching TRBD1. The CDR3 runs to 17 residues. J was trimmed by 4 bases and V by 3 bases; bases with no gene match: 14. Germline lookup yields CDR1 GTSNPN and CDR2 SVGIG (reference sequence). The CDR3 reads CAWRPIGTGPSGNTIYF. In DNA, the CDR3 is TGTGCCTGGAGGCCGATAGGGACAGGTCCATCGGGAAACACCATATATTTT.

This chain uses TRBV6-2 or TRBV6-3 with TRBJ1-1, with D hard to call. The CDR3 consists of 12 residues. Trimming took 5 bases from V and 0 from J, leaving 4 bases between them. Germline V gene sequence: CDR1 MNHEY, CDR2 SVGEGT. The CDR3 loop reads CASSDMNTEAFF. The CDR3 DNA follows: TGTGCCAGCAGTGACATGAACACTGAAGCTTTCTTT.

The chain couples TRBV13 to TRBJ1-2; weak D call: TRBD1 (5 bases). The V end was cut by 1 base, the J end by 1 base, with 13 bases between. Germline V gene data show CDR1 as PRHDT and CDR2 as FYEKMQ (reference sequence). The length of the CDR3 is 16 residues. The DNA for the CDR3 is TGTGCCAGCAGCTTAGAGGTTACAGGTTTTAACTATGGCTACACCTTC. Protein product: CASSLEVTGFNYGYTF.

The CDR3, as DNA: TGTGCCAGCAGCCCCTTGACAGGGGGAGGTGAAAAACTGTTTTTT. As protein: CASSPLTGGGEKLFF. This chain links TRBV11-3 with TRBJ1-4, with TRBD1 matching over 9 bases. Germline V lookup: CDR1 SGHNT, CDR2 YENEEA. V gave up 5 bases and J gave up 7 bases; unmatched junction bases: 8. The CDR3 length is 15 residues.

The CDR3 DNA is TGTGCCAGCAGTCTCAGACAGGGGGAATATTCACCCCTCCACTTT. This sequence encodes CASSLRQGEYSPLHF. The genes are TRBV28 and TRBJ1-6, with 9 bases fitting TRBD1. This CDR3 region has 15 residues. With 5 bases clipped from V and 8 bases from J, the junction kept 7 bases outside the gene matches. Germline loops: CDR1 MDHEN, CDR2 SYDVKM.

The chain couples TRBV5-1 to TRBJ2-5, with D possibly being TRBD2 (5 bases). Deletions cut 0 bases from V and 5 bases from J, with 14 bases between. This CDR3 spans 15 amino acids. Germline V CDR1 and CDR2: SGHRS, YFSETQ. This chain's CDR3 is CASSLASTAWETQYF. Written as DNA, the CDR3 is TGCGCCAGCAGCTTGGCTAGCACAGCATGGGAGACCCAGTACTTC.

The genes are TRBV5-1 and TRBJ2-3; D ambiguous. CDR3 length: 14 amino acids. Deletions cut 6 bases from V and 3 bases from J, with 14 bases between. Looked up from germline, CDR1 is SGHRS and CDR2 is YFSETQ. The DNA of the CDR3 is TGCGCCAGCACTGGTGTGAGCAAGACAGATACGCAGTATTTT. It translates to CASTGVSKTDTQYF.

The rearrangement links TRBV6-5 to TRBJ1-1; 7 nucleotides line up with TRBD1. The V gene's germline CDR1 is MNHEY and CDR2 SVGAGI. The ends lost 6 bases at V and 13 bases at J; junction bases unmatched: 8. The CDR3 is 11 amino acids. CDR3 region: CASRRDRVVFF. Written as DNA, the CDR3 is TGTGCCAGCAGAAGAGACAGGGTCGTTTTCTTT.

V is TRBV10-3 and J is TRBJ2-5; maybe TRBD2 (5 bases). V was cut by 0 bases and J by 5 bases, with 7 bases left in between. This CDR3 is built from 13 residues. CDR1 and CDR2 (germline): ENHRY, SYGVKD. The CDR3 nucleotides read TGTGCCATCAGTGAGTCAAGGGAGGAGACCCAGTACTTC. Protein sequence: CAISESREETQYF.

The V and J genes are TRBV6-5 and TRBJ2-7; 8 bases are a match to TRBD1. Losses at the gene ends were 2 bases for V and 3 bases for J; bases not matched to a gene: 3. The CDR3 loop spans 14 amino acids. Germline V lookup: CDR1 MNHEY, CDR2 SVGAGI. This CDR3 is CASSYLDRVYEQYF. CDR3 DNA: TGTGCCAGCAGTTACCTGGACAGGGTCTACGAGCAGTACTTC.

The chain carries TRBV11-3 and TRBJ1-1; D unclear. CDR1 and CDR2 from the germline V gene are SGHNT and YENEEA. The CDR3 is 14 residues long. Trimming took off 3 bases at V and 6 bases at J, with 14 bases between the two ends. The CDR3 sequence is CASSLSFRVSEAFF. CDR3 nucleotide sequence: TGTGCCAGCAGCTTGAGTTTTCGGGTTTCTGAAGCTTTCTTT.